These T cell receptor beta chains were read from a single sample in a study of CD8 T cells in Susac syndrome. TCRdb reprocessed the immunoSEQ multiplex PCR reads with MiXCR, giving one entry per CDR3 protein. In the table there are about 150,000 distinct CDR3 sequences, approximately 94% of which are singletons. Sequencing was done on a sample of CD4+ T cells from PBMCs. Receptors originate from a human donor in good health. CDR3s include the opening cysteine and the closing phenylalanine or tryptophan. D genes are given only for firm matches. Rows may omit the clone size; those that give it use once, few, many or a size class.

D | J | size | V | DNA | CDR3
- | TRBJ2-3 | - | TRBV2 | TGTGCCAGCAGTGTACAGGGAGGAGGGATCACAGATACGCAGTATTTT | CASSVQGGGITDTQYF
TRBD1 | TRBJ2-1 | few | TRBV12-3/TRBV12-4 | TGTGCCAGCAGTTTGGGACAGGGCTACAATGAGCAGTTCTTC | CASSLGQGYNEQFF
TRBD1 | TRBJ2-2 | - | TRBV12-3/TRBV12-4 | TGTGCCAGCAGTTCTAGGACAGGGGGTACCGGGGAGCTGTTTTTT | CASSSRTGGTGELFF
- | TRBJ2-5 | - | TRBV29-1 | TGCAGCGTTGATGGAGTGGGGTTGGCAGGGAAAGAGACCCAGTACTTC | CSVDGVGLAGKETQYF
- | TRBJ1-5 | - | TRBV6-5 | TGTGCCAGCAGTTCCCGGGGATGGGGGCAGAGCAATCAGCCCCAGCATTTT | CASSSRGWGQSNQPQHF
TRBD2 | TRBJ2-7 | - | TRBV4-1 | TGCGCCAGCAGCGCGGGTCGGACTAGCGCCTACGAGCAGTACTTC | CASSAGRTSAYEQYF
TRBD2 | TRBJ2-5 | - | TRBV3-1 | TGTGCCAGCAGCCAAGGGGGAGCGGGGTCTCAAGAGACCCAGTACTTC | CASSQGGAGSQETQYF
- | TRBJ2-4 | - | TRBV7-3 | TGTGCCAGCAGCTTTGAGGGTACAAACATTCAGTACTTC | CASSFEGTNIQYF
- | TRBJ2-2 | - | TRBV25-1 | TGTGCCAGCCCCCTTAAGGGACTCCCCAGTGGCGGGGAGCTGTTTTTT | CASPLKGLPSGGELFF
- | TRBJ2-7 | - | TRBV9 | TGTGCCAGCAGCCCCGGGACTCACTCCTACGAGCAGTACTTC | CASSPGTHSYEQYF
TRBD2 | TRBJ2-1 | - | TRBV5-1 | TGCGCCAGCAGGCTAGGGAGGGCGTCCTACAATGAGCAGTTCTTC | CASRLGRASYNEQFF
- | TRBJ2-6 | - | TRBV7-2 | TGTGCCAGCAGCTCGCGGCGCTCTGGGGCCAACGTCCTGACTTTC | CASSSRRSGANVLTF
TRBD1 | TRBJ1-5 | once | TRBV6-1 | TGTGCCAGCAGTGGACAGGGAGTGATTCAGCCCCAGCATTTT | CASSGQGVIQPQHF
- | TRBJ2-7 | - | TRBV7-3 | TGTGCCAGCAGCTTAACGGGAGGAACCCTCTACGAGCAGTACTTC | CASSLTGGTLYEQYF
- | TRBJ1-1 | - | TRBV7-9 | TGTGCCAGCAGCTTAGTTGTCAATCTATTGAGCACTGAAGCTTTCTTT | CASSLVVNLLSTEAFF
- | TRBJ2-5 | - | TRBV12-5 | TGTGCTAGTGGATCTGGGAACCAAGAGACCCAGTACTTC | CASGSGNQETQYF
- | TRBJ2-1 | - | TRBV20-1 | TGCAGTGCTAGTCGGGACGGCGGTGAGCAGTTCTTC | CSASRDGGEQFF
TRBD2 | TRBJ2-2 | - | TRBV5-1 | TGCGCCAGCCAAAGCGGGAGAGCCCCCGTTGGCGGGGAGCTGTTTTTT | CASQSGRAPVGGELFF
- | TRBJ2-3 | - | TRBV3-1 | TGTGCCAGCAGCCAAGTGGCTGATACGCAGTATTTT | CASSQVADTQYF
TRBD2 | TRBJ2-7 | - | TRBV27 | TGTGCCAGCAGTTTATCGCGGCTAGCGGGAGTAATTCGCTACGAGCAGTACTTC | CASSLSRLAGVIRYEQYF
TRBD2 | TRBJ2-1 | - | TRBV5-6 | TGTGCCAGCAGCTTGGAAACCCCTCGTCTTTGTAGCGGGAGAAATGTAGGGAATGAGCAGTTCTTC | CASSLETPRLCSGRNVGNEQFF